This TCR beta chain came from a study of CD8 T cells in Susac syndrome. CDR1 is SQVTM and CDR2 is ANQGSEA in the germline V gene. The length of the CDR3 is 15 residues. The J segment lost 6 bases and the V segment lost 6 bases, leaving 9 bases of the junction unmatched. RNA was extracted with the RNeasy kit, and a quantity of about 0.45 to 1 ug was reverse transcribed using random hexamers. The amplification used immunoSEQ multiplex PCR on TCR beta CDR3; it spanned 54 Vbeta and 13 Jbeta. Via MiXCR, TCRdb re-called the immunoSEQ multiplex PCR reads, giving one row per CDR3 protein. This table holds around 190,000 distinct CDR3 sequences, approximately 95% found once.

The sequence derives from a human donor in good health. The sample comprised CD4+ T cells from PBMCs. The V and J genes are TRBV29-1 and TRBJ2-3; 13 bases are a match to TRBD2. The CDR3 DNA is TGCAGCGTCGAGACTAGCGGGGGGCGGGGTGATACGCAGTATTTT. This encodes CSVETSGGRGDTQYF.